A selection of T cell receptor beta chains follows, all from one sample in a study of blood T cells in healthy people across ages. Via MiXCR, TCRdb re-called the 5' RACE reads, giving one row per CDR3 protein. The data hold some 860,000 distinct CDR3 sequences, with just over 55% observed a single time. Sequencing input: blood. Receptors originate from a man between 35 and 55 years old in good health. Each CDR3 is given with its conserved first and last residue. The D gene is left open where the match is weak. Clone size is stated in some rows and not others, as once, few, many or a class when expanded.

cdr3_nt cdr3_aa v_call d_call j_call clone_size
TGTGCCAGCTGCCCTGGTGTAATCTCTGGGGCCAACGTCCTGACTTTC CASCPGVISGANVLTF TRBV28 - TRBJ2-6 -
TGTGCCAGCAGCTCCGGCGGCCTAGCGGAGAACCAAGAGACCCAGTACTTC CASSSGGLAENQETQYF TRBV7-3 TRBD2 TRBJ2-5 -
TGTGCCAGCAGCTTATCTCCCCAGGGGGTTGGGGAGCAGTTCTTC CASSLSPQGVGEQFF TRBV7-8 TRBD1 TRBJ2-1 -
TGCGCCAGCAGCTTGGTGCCACAGGGGAGCTCCTACAATGAGCAGTTCTTC CASSLVPQGSSYNEQFF TRBV5-1 TRBD1 TRBJ2-1 few
TGTGCCACGCGAATAGGGTCCGGGTCCTACAATGAGCAGTACTTC CATRIGSGSYNEQYF TRBV2 - TRBJ2-7 -
TGTGCCAGCAGCCAAGATTTTCCCCGGCTGGATGGCTACACCTTC CASSQDFPRLDGYTF TRBV3-1 - TRBJ1-2 -
TGTGCCAGCAGCCAATGGGCAGGGGATTGGGTTCCAGATACGCAGTATTTT CASSQWAGDWVPDTQYF TRBV3-1 - TRBJ2-3 once
TGCAGCGTTAAAGGGGGGGTAAGCTCCTACAATGAGCAGTACTTC CSVKGGVSSYNEQYF TRBV29-1 - TRBJ2-7 -
TGTGCCAGCAGTTTATTAGGCAGAAACATTCAGTACTTC CASSLLGRNIQYF TRBV28 - TRBJ2-4 -
TGTGCCAGCAGCCCCGGGACTAGCGGGGGGCCTGAGTACTTC CASSPGTSGGPEYF TRBV5-5 TRBD2 TRBJ2-5 few
TGTGCCAGCAGTTTAGCCGGGAGGGCCTCTTACGAGCAGTACTTC CASSLAGRASYEQYF TRBV27 TRBD2 TRBJ2-7 -
TGTGCCAGCACCCCCAGGGCCCAGCCCCAGCATTTT CASTPRAQPQHF TRBV28 - TRBJ1-5 few
TGCGCCAGCAGCACGACTAGCGGGGGTCGGACCCAGTACTTC CASSTTSGGRTQYF TRBV5-1 TRBD2 TRBJ2-5 -
TGTGCCAGCAGCTCGACAGGGGAGGTGTACAATGAGCAGTACTTC CASSSTGEVYNEQYF TRBV9 TRBD1 TRBJ2-7 -
TGTGCCAGCAGCTTTTCCACCTACAATGAGCAGTTCTTC CASSFSTYNEQFF TRBV5-6 - TRBJ2-1 once
TGTGCCAGCAGCTCTGAACAGAAATTCACAGATACGCAGTATTTT CASSSEQKFTDTQYF TRBV5-6 - TRBJ2-3 few
TGTGCCAGCAGCGCTCACCGCCGCCCTGACAGGGGGCCAGCTTTCTTT CASSAHRRPDRGPAFF TRBV6-2/TRBV6-3 TRBD1 TRBJ1-1 -